Listed here are 8 T cell receptor beta chains from one sample, sequenced in a study of Tregs in tolerant kidney transplant recipients. The data were produced by immunoSEQ multiplex PCR, yet TCRdb's version contains in-frame clones alone and is incomplete. This table has around 120,000 clones, 92% appearing once. The specimen was CD4+ T cells from blood. The receptors shown here come from a human donor in good health.

This chain joins TRBV6-5 and TRBJ1-5; no reliable D call. Germline assignment: CDR1 MNHEY and CDR2 SVGAGI. V was clipped by 2 bases and J by 6 bases, with 8 bases between them. CDR3 length: 13 residues. The CDR3 region has the DNA TGTGCCAGCAGTTACGCGATAGGTCAGCCCCAGCATTTT. Encoded protein: CASSYAIGQPQHF.

V is TRBV7-3 and J is TRBJ1-1; 12 bases are a match to TRBD1. Germline V lookup: CDR1 SGHTA, CDR2 FQGTGA. CDR3 length: 16 residues. Trimming at V came to 0 bases and at J to 5 bases, leaving 4 bases not matched to a gene. CDR3 residues: CASSLTGQGAVTEAFF. The CDR3 DNA reads as TGTGCCAGCAGCTTAACGGGACAGGGGGCAGTTACTGAAGCTTTCTTT.

V gene TRBV4-2 combines with J gene TRBJ1-5; TRBD1 is a possible D gene (6 bases). The V and J ends lost 0 bases and 1 base respectively, with 13 bases between them. Germline V gene data show CDR1 as LGHNA and CDR2 as YNFKEQ. The CDR3 has 17 residues. The CDR3 nucleotides are TGTGCCAGCAGCCAAGATCTTATCAGGGGAAGCAATCAGCCCCAGCATTTT. Translating gives CASSQDLIRGSNQPQHF.

The rearrangement joins TRBV4-2 to TRBJ2-4; D ambiguous. The CDR3 covers 15 residues. CDR1 LGHNA and CDR2 YNFKEQ come from the germline V gene. Deletions cut 1 base from V and 0 bases from J, with 7 bases between. CDR3 sequence: CASSQGSIAKNIQYF. The DNA for the CDR3 is TGTGCCAGCAGCCAAGGGTCCATAGCCAAAAACATTCAGTACTTC.

V is TRBV11-2 and J is TRBJ1-1; D is undetermined. V was shortened by 5 bases and J by 1 base, with 8 bases between the two germline ends. Germline V gene data show CDR1 as SGHAT and CDR2 as FQNNGV. The length of the CDR3 is 13 residues. CDR3 DNA sequence: TGTGCCAGCAGCGCGAAGACGAACACTGAAGCTTTCTTT. It codes for CASSAKTNTEAFF.

The rearrangement joins TRBV30 to TRBJ1-5; possibly TRBD1 for D (6 bases). CDR1 and CDR2 (germline): GTSNPN, SVGIG (reference sequence). Trimming removed 3 bases at V and 5 bases at J, with 11 bases between. This CDR3 comprises 13 residues. DNA for the CDR3: TGTGCCTGGAGCTTAGGACAGTATCAGCCCCAGCATTTT. This gives the protein CAWSLGQYQPQHF.

This rearrangement joins TRBV29-1 to TRBJ2-1; no definite D call. CDR1 is SQVTM, CDR2 ANQGSEA, per germline. The CDR3 runs 13 residues. V was clipped by 6 bases and J by 0 bases, with 9 bases between them. This CDR3 reads CSVDGLSYNEQFF. The CDR3, as DNA: TGCAGCGTCGACGGTCTCTCCTACAATGAGCAGTTCTTC.

The V gene is TRBV7-2, the J gene TRBJ1-2; 12 nucleotides agree with TRBD1. Germline V CDR1 and CDR2: SGHTA, FQGNSA. The CDR3 spans 14 residues. V was pared by 5 bases and J by 5 bases, with 3 bases of the junction left unmatched. The CDR3 DNA sequence: TGTGCCAGCAGCAGGGACAGGGGGCCTTATGGCTACACCTTC. Translated: CASSRDRGPYGYTF.